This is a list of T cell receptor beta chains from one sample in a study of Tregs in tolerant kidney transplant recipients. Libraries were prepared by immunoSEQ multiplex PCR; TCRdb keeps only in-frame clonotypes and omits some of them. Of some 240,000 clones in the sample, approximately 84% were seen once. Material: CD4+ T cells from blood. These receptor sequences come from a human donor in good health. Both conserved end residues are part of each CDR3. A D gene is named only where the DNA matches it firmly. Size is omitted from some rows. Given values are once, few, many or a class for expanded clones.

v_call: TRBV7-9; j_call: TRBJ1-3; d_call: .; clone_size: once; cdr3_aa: CASSLAPATGGNTIYF; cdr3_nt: TGTGCCAGCAGCTTAGCCCCCGCTACAGGGGGAAACACCATATATTTT
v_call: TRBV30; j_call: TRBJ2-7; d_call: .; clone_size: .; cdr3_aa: CAWSAKGASYEQYF; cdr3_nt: TGTGCCTGGAGTGCTAAAGGGGCCTCCTACGAGCAGTACTTC
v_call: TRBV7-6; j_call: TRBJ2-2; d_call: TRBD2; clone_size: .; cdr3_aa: CASSLGLAGVVTGELFF; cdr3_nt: TGTGCCAGCAGCTTAGGGCTAGCGGGAGTGGTCACCGGGGAGCTGTTTTTT
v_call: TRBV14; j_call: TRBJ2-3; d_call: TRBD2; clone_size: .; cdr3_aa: CASSQEREGFASDTQYF; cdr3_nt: TGTGCCAGCAGCCAAGAAAGGGAGGGCTTTGCCTCAGATACGCAGTATTTT
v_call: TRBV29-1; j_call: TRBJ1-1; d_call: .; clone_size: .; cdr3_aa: CSVEGGTMGAFF; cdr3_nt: TGCAGCGTTGAAGGCGGAACGATGGGTGCTTTCTTT
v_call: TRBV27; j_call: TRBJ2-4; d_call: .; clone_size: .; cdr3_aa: CASSPPPLWGPKNIQYF; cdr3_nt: TGTGCCAGCAGTCCACCCCCCTTGTGGGGGCCCAAAAACATTCAGTACTTC
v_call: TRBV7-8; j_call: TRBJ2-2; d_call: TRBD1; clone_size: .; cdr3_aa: CASKPNFGQVGTGELFF; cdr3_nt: TGTGCCAGCAAACCGAACTTTGGACAGGTCGGCACCGGGGAGCTGTTTTTT
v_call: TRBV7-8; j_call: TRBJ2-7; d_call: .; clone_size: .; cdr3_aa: CASSMDKAYEQYF; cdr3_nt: TGTGCCAGCAGCATGGACAAGGCCTACGAGCAGTACTTC
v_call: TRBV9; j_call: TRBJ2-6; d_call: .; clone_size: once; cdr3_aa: CASSPRTNSGANVLTF; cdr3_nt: TGTGCCAGCAGCCCCCGGACAAACTCTGGGGCCAACGTCCTGACTTTC
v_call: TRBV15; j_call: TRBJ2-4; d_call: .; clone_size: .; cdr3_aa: CATSRDKVGGQNIQYF; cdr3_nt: TGTGCCACCAGCAGAGATAAGGTTGGGGGGCAGAACATTCAGTACTTC
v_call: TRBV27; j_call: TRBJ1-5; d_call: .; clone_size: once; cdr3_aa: CASSLKSGGNQPQHF; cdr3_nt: TGTGCCAGCAGTTTAAAGTCGGGGGGCAATCAGCCCCAGCATTTT
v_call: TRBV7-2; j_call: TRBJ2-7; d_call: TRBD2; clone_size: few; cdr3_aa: CASSYSSGRGNEQYF; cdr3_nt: TGTGCCAGCAGCTATTCTAGCGGGAGGGGGAACGAGCAGTACTTC
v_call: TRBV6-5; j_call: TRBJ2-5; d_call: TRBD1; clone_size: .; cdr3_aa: CASSVDRGARETQYF; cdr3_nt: TGTGCCAGCAGTGTTGACAGGGGGGCCCGGGAGACCCAGTACTTC
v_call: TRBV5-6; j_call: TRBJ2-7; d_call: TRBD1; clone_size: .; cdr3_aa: CASSRTGGPDEQYF; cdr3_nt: TGTGCCAGCAGCCGAACAGGGGGGCCTGACGAGCAGTACTTC
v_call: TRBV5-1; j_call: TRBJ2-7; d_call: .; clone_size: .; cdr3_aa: CASSPGPGSSYEQYF; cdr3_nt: TGCGCCAGCAGCCCAGGCCCGGGAAGCTCCTACGAGCAGTACTTC
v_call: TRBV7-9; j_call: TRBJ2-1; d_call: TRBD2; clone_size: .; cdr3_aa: CASILAGAYNEQFF; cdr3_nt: TGTGCCAGTATACTAGCGGGCGCCTACAATGAGCAGTTCTTC
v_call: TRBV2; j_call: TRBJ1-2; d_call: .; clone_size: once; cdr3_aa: CASSEGQAASGYGYTF; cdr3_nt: TGTGCCAGCAGTGAAGGACAAGCCGCCAGCGGCTATGGCTACACCTTC
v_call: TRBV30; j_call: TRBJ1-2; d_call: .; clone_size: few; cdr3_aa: CAWRPQGSGGYTF; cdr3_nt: TGTGCCTGGAGACCCCAGGGTAGCGGTGGCTACACCTTC
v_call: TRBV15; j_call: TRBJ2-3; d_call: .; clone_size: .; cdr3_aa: CATSRVRSQLSGKWDTDTQYF; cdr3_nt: TGTGCCACCAGCAGAGTGAGGTCGCAACTGTCCGGGAAATGGGACACAGATACGCAGTATTTT
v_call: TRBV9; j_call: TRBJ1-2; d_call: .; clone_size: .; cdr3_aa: CASSDRGAVNYGYTF; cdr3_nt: TGTGCCAGCAGCGACCGCGGGGCGGTTAACTATGGCTACACCTTC
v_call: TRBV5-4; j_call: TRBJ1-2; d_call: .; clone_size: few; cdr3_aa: CASSLFLGTNYGYTF; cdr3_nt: TGTGCCAGCAGCTTGTTTCTGGGGACTAACTATGGCTACACCTTC
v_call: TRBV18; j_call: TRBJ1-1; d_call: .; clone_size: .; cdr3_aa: CASSPGTNTEAFF; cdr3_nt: TGTGCCAGCTCACCTGGGACAAACACTGAAGCTTTCTTT
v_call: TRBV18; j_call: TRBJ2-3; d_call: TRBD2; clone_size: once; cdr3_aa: CASSPGLAVSTDTQYF; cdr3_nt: TGTGCCAGCTCACCAGGACTAGCGGTTAGCACAGATACGCAGTATTTT
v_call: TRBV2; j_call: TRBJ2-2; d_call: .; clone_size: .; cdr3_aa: CASSLVRDGTGELFF; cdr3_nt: TGTGCCAGCAGCCTGGTTCGCGACGGCACCGGGGAGCTGTTTTTT
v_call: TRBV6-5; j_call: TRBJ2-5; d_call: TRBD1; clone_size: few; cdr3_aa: CASSYRTGETQYF; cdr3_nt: TGTGCCAGCAGTTACCGGACAGGGGAGACCCAGTACTTC
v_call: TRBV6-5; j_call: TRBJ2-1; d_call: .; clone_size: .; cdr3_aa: CASSYSTTQRANEQFF; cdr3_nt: TGTGCCAGCAGTTACTCGACTACACAGCGGGCCAATGAGCAGTTCTTC
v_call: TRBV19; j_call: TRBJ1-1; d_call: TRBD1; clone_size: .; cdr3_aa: CASSPPRAGGREAFF; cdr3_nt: TGTGCCAGTAGTCCCCCCAGGGCAGGGGGCCGTGAAGCTTTCTTT
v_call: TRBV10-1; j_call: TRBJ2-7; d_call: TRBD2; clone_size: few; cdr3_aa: CASIPLGEGPLNEQYF; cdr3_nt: TGCGCCAGCATTCCACTTGGGGAGGGCCCTCTGAACGAGCAGTACTTC
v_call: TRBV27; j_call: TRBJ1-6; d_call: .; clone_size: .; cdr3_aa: CASSFYNSPLHF; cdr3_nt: TGTGCCAGCAGTTTCTATAATTCACCCCTCCACTTT
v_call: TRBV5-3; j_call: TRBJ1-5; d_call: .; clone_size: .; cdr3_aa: CAPRGHRADNQPQHF; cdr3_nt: TGTGCCCCTCGGGGACACAGGGCGGACAATCAGCCCCAGCATTTT
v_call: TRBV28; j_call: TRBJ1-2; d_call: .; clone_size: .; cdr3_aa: CASSFRYGYTF; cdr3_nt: TGTGCCAGCAGTTTCCGCTATGGCTACACCTTC
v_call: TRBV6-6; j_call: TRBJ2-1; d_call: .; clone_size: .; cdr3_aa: CASSYSNMGVDEQFF; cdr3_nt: TGTGCCAGCAGTTACTCAAATATGGGGGTGGATGAGCAGTTCTTC
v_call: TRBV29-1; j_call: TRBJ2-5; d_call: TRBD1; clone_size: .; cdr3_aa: CSVAKRQGEETQYF; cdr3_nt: TGCAGCGTTGCGAAGAGGCAGGGGGAGGAGACCCAGTACTTC
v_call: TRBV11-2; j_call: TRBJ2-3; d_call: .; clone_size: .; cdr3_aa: CASSLGGDADTQYF; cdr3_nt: TGTGCCAGCAGCCTCGGAGGGGACGCAGATACGCAGTATTTT
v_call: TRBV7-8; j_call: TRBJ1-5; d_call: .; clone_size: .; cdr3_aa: CASSHDPNQPQHF; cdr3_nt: TGTGCCAGCAGCCACGACCCCAATCAGCCCCAGCATTTT
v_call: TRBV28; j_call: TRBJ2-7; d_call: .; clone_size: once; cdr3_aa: CASSLKRNSHEQYF; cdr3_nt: TGTGCCAGCAGTTTAAAGCGCAACAGCCACGAGCAGTACTTC
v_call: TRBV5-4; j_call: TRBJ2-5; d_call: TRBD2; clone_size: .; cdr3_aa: CASSSGLAGGGETQYF; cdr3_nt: TGTGCCAGCAGCTCGGGACTAGCGGGAGGCGGGGAGACCCAGTACTTC
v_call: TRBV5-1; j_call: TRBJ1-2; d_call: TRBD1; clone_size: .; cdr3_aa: CASSLGQGLYGYTF; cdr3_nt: TGCGCCAGCAGCTTGGGACAGGGCCTCTATGGCTACACCTTC
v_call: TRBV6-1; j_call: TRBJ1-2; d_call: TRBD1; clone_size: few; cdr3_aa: CASSDQPGQGYGYTF; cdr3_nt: TGTGCCAGCAGTGACCAGCCGGGACAGGGGTACGGCTACACCTTC
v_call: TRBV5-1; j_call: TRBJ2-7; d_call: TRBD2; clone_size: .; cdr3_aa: CASSLVVAGEYEQYF; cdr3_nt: TGCGCCAGCAGCTTAGTTGTAGCGGGAGAGTACGAGCAGTACTTC
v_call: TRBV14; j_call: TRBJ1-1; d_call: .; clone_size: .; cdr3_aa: CASSQGMGQINTEAFF; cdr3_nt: TGTGCCAGCAGCCAAGGAATGGGGCAGATAAACACTGAAGCTTTCTTT
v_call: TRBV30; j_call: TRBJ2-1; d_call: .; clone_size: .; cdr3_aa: CAWAGGRSYNEQFF; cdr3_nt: TGTGCCTGGGCCGGGGGGCGATCCTACAATGAGCAGTTCTTC
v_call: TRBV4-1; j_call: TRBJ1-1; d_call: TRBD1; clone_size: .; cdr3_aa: CASSRLGQALMNTEAFF; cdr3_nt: TGCGCCAGCAGCCGCTTGGGACAGGCTTTAATGAACACTGAAGCTTTCTTT
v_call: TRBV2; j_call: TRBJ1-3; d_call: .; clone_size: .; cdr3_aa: CASRQRVDSGNTIYF; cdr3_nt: TGTGCCAGCAGGCAGCGTGTGGACTCTGGAAACACCATATATTTT
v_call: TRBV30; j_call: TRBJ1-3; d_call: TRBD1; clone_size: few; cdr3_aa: CAWSQGALGNTIYF; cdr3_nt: TGTGCCTGGAGTCAGGGGGCTTTAGGAAACACCATATATTTT